This T cell receptor beta chain was identified in a study of T cells in women clearing cervical HPV infection. On this clone itself: The read finishes 3 residues shy of the CDR3 end, and the germline J gene is used to complete it.

Repertoires were generated with immunoSEQ multiplex PCR, while TCRdb's copy carries only in-frame clones and drops some. This repertoire comprises roughly 30,000 clones; its ten largest clones make up 3.5% to 5%. The V end lost 4 bases, the J end lost 1 base, and 12 bases lay between the germline ends. Germline CDR1 SGHTA, CDR2 FQGTGA. The CDR3 has 15 amino acids. The chain employs TRBV7-3 and TRBJ2-3, with D possibly TRBD2 on 6 matching bases. This TCR was sampled from a woman aged 18 to 75 with a cervical HPV16 infection that either progressed to CIN3+ or cleared (not recorded which). Sequencing input: blood buffy coat. CDR3 DNA (partial): TGTGCCAGCAGCTACGGGACTCTACGCACAGATACG. Protein product: CASSYGTLRTDT. The full-length CDR3 reads as CASSYGTLRTDTQYF. The full variable domain, in which reference TRBV7-3 and TRBJ2-3 provide the parts outside the CDR3, is GAGVSQTPSNKVTEKGKYVELRCDPISGHTALYWYRQSLGQGPEFLIYFQGTGAADDSGLPNDRFFAVRPEGSVSTLKIQRTERGDSAVYLCASSYGTLRTDTQYFGPGTRLTVL.